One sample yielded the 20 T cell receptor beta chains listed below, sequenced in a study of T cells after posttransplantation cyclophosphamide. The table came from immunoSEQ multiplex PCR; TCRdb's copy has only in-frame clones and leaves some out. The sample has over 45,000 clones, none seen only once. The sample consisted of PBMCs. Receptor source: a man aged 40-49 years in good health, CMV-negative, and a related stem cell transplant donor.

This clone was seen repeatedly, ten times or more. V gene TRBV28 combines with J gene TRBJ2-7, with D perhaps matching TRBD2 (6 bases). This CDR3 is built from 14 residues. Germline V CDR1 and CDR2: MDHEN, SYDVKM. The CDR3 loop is CATRRAGLNYEQYF. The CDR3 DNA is TGTGCGACCCGGAGAGCGGGCCTTAACTACGAGCAGTACTTC.

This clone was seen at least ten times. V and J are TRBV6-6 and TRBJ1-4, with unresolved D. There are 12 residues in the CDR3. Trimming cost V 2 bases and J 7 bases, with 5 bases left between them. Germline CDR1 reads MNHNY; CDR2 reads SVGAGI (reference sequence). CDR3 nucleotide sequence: TGTGCCAGCAGTTACGAGGCTGAAAAACTGTTTTTT. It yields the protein CASSYEAEKLFF.

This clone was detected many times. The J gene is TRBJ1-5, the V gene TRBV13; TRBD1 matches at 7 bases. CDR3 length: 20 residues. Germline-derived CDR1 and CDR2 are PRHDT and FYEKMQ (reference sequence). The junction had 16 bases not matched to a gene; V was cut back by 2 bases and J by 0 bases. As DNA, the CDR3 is TGTGCCAGCAGCTTATTAGGTGGGACAGCTGATCATCATAGCAATCAGCCCCAGCATTTT. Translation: CASSLLGGTADHHSNQPQHF.

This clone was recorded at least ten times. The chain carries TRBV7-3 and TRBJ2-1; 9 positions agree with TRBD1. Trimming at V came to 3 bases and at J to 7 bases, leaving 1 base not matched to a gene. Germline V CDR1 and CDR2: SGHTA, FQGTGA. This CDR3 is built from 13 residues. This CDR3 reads CASSLDRGNEQFF. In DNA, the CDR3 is TGTGCCAGCAGCTTGGACAGGGGAAATGAGCAGTTCTTC.

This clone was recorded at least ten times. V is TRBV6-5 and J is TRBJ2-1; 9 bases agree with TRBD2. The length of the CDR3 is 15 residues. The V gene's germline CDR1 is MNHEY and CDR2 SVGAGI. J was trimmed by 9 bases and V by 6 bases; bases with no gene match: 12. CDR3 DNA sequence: TGTGCCAGCAGACACGACCCCGGGACTAGCCCTGAGCAGTTCTTC. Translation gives CASRHDPGTSPEQFF.

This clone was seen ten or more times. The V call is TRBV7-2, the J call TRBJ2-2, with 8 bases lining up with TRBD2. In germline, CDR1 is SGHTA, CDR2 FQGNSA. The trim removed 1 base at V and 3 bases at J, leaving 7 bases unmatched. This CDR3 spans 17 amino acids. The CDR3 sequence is CASSLEAGVGYTGELFF. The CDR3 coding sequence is TGTGCCAGCAGCTTAGAAGCGGGAGTTGGGTACACCGGGGAGCTGTTTTTT.

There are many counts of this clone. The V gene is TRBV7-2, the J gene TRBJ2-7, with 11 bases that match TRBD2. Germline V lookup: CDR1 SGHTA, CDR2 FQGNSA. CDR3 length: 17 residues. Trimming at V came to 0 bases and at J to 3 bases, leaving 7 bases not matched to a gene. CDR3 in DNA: TGTGCCAGCAGCTTAGCGTATGCACTAGCGGGAGACTACGAGCAGTACTTC. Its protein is CASSLAYALAGDYEQYF. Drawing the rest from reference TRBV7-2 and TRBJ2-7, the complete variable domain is GAGVSQSPSNKVTEKGKDVELRCDPISGHTALYWYRQSLGQGLEFLIYFQGNSAPDKSGLPSDRFSAERTGGSVSTLTIQRTQQEDSAVYLCASSLAYALAGDYEQYFGPGTRLTVT.

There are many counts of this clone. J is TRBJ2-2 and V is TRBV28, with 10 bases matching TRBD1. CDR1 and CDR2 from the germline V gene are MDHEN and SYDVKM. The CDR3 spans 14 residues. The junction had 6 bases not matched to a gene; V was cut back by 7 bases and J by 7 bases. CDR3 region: CASKTGQGDGELFF. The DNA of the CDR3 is TGTGCCAGCAAGACAGGACAGGGGGACGGGGAGCTGTTTTTT.

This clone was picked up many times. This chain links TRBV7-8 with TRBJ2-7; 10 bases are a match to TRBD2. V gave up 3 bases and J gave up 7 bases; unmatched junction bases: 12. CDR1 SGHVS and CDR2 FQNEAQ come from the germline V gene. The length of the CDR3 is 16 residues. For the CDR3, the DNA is TGTGCCAGCAGCTTCCGGACTAGCGGAGACCCTAGGGAGCAGTACTTC. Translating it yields CASSFRTSGDPREQYF.

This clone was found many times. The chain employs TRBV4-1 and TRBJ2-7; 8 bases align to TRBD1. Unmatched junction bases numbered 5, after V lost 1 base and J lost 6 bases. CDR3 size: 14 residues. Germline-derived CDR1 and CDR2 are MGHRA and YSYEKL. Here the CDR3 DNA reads TGCGCCAGCAGCCAAGCCGGGACAGGAGGCGAGCAGTACTTC. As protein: CASSQAGTGGEQYF.

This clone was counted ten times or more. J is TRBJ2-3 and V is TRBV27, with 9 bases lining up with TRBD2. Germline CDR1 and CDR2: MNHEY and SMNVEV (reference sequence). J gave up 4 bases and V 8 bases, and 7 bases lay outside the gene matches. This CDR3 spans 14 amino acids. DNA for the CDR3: TGTGCCAGCCAATTAGCGGGAGTGGCAGATACGCAGTATTTT. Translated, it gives CASQLAGVADTQYF.

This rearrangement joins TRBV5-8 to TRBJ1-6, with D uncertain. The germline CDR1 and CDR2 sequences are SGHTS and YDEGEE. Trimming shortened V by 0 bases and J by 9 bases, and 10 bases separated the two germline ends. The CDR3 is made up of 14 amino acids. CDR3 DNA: TGTGCCAGCAGCTTGGGGCGGATTACTTCACCCCTCCACTTT. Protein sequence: CASSLGRITSPLHF.

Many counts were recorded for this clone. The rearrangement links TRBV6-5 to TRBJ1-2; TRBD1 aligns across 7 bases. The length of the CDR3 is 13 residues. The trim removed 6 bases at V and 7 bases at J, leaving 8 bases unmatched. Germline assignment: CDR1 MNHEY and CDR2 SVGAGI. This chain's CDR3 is CASSSTGIGGYTF. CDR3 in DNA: TGTGCCAGCAGCTCGACAGGGATTGGTGGCTACACCTTC.

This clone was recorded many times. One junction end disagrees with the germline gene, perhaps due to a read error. CDR3 in amino acids: CASSPRKGANYGYTF. CDR3 DNA sequence: TGTGCCAGCTCCCCACGGAAGGGAGCTAACTATGGCTACACCTTC. This chain connects TRBV18 to TRBJ1-2; D is unresolved. The CDR3 sequence is 15 residues long. Germline V gene data show CDR1 as KGHSH and CDR2 as LQKENI.

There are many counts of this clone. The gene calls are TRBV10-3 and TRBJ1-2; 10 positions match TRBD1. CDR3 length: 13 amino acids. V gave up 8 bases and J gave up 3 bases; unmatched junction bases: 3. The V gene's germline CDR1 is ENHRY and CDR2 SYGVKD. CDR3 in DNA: TGTGCCATCGAGACAGGGGGCGACTATGGCTACACCTTC. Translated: CAIETGGDYGYTF.

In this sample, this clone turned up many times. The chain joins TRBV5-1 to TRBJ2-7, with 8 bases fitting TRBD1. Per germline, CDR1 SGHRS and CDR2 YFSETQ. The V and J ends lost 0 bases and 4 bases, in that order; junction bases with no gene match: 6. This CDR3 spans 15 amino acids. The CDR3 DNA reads TGCGCCAGCAGCTTGGAGGGGGACAGGACTTACGAGCAGTACTTC. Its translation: CASSLEGDRTYEQYF.

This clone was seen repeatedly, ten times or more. CDR3 bases: TGTGCCAGCAGCTCCGCCTTAGCGGGAGTCCTCGGGGATGAGCAGTTCTTC. Protein sequence: CASSSALAGVLGDEQFF. The rearrangement links TRBV5-6 to TRBJ2-1; 9 nucleotides line up with TRBD2. Germline trimming cut 3 bases from V and 8 bases from J; bases unmatched to any gene: 15. The CDR3 covers 17 residues. From germline, CDR1 is SGHDT and CDR2 YYEEEE.

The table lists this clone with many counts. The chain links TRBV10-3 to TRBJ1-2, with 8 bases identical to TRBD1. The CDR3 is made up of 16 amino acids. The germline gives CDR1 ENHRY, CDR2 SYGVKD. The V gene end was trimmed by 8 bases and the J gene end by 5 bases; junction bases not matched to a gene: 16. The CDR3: CAIGLPGDRGEYGYTF. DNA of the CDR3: TGTGCCATCGGATTACCAGGCGACAGGGGTGAATATGGCTACACCTTC.

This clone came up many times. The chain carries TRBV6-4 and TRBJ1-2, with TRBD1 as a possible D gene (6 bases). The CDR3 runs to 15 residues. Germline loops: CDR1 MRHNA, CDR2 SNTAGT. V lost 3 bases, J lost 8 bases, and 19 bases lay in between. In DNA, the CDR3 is TGTGCCAGCAGTGAAGGGGGGGCTGGTATAACGGGCTACACCTTC. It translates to CASSEGGAGITGYTF.

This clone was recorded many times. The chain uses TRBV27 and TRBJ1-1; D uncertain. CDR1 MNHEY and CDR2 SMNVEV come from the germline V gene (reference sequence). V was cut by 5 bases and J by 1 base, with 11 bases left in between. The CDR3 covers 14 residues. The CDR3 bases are TGTGCCAGCAGTGAGTTTTACGGGAACACTGAAGCTTTCTTT. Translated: CASSEFYGNTEAFF.